The 25 T cell receptor beta chains reported below all come from one sample, sequenced in a study of blood T cell repertoires in COVID-19. This table comes from immunoSEQ multiplex PCR, and its TCRdb copy is limited to in-frame clones, with some not included. The sample carries approximately 70,000 clones, about four fifths recorded once. Sequencing was carried out using peripheral blood. The receptors stem from a woman of 80 years or more with acute or convalescent COVID-19.

V is TRBV5-1 and J is TRBJ2-4; 7 bases fit TRBD1. J was trimmed by 0 bases and V by 1 base; bases with no gene match: 19. Germline V lookup: CDR1 SGHRS, CDR2 YFSETQ. The CDR3 is 21 residues long. Here the CDR3 reads CASSLFKWDSTRFLAKNIQYF. The DNA of the CDR3 is TGCGCCAGCAGCTTGTTTAAGTGGGACAGTACAAGGTTCCTAGCCAAAAACATTCAGTACTTC. Variable domain in full (rest from reference TRBV5-1 and TRBJ2-4): KAGVTQTPRYLIKTRGQQVTLSCSPISGHRSVSWYQQTPGQGLQFLFEYFSETQRNKGNFPGRFSGRQFSNSRSEMNVSTLELGDSALYLCASSLFKWDSTRFLAKNIQYFGAGTRLSVL.

The chain combines TRBV19 with TRBJ2-2, with 9 bases fitting TRBD2. Trimming took 5 bases from V and 3 from J; bases not matched to a gene: 4. The CDR3 is 15 residues long. CDR1 LNHDA and CDR2 SQIVND come from the germline V gene (reference sequence). CDR3 amino acids: CASSGLAGDTGELFF. CDR3 bases: TGTGCCAGTAGTGGTTTAGCGGGAGACACCGGGGAGCTGTTTTTT. Full variable domain (outside the CDR3, taken from reference TRBV19 and TRBJ2-2): DGGITQSPKYLFRKEGQNVTLSCEQNLNHDAMYWYRQDPGQGLRLIYYSQIVNDFQKGDIAEGYSVSREKKESFPLTVTSAQKNPTAFYLCASSGLAGDTGELFFGEGSRLTVL.

This rearrangement joins TRBV9 to TRBJ1-2; D perhaps matches TRBD1 (6 bases). CDR1 and CDR2 (germline): SGDLS, YYNGEE. CDR3 size: 15 residues. Trimming stripped 3 bases from V and 4 bases from J, with 16 bases between. CDR3 amino acids: CASSAREDSPYGYTF. CDR3 DNA: TGTGCCAGCAGCGCGCGCGAGGACAGCCCCTATGGCTACACCTTC.

The rearrangement joins TRBV7-2 to TRBJ2-7, with 13 nucleotides matching TRBD2. The CDR3 length is 16 residues. In germline, CDR1 is SGHTA, CDR2 FQGNSA. With V trimmed by 1 base and J by 2 bases, 2 bases remained unmatched. The CDR3 is CASSLVGTSGAYEQYF. The CDR3 region has the DNA TGTGCCAGCAGCTTAGTAGGGACTAGCGGGGCCTACGAGCAGTACTTC.

The chain has TRBV2 and TRBJ2-7; D is unclear. The CDR3 consists of 13 residues. Germline V lookup: CDR1 SNHLY, CDR2 FYNNEI. V shed 5 bases and J shed 1 base, with 9 bases lying between them. CDR3: CASSLKRSYEQYF. DNA of the CDR3: TGTGCCAGCAGTCTTAAGAGATCCTACGAGCAGTACTTC.

V gene TRBV12-3 or TRBV12-4 combines with J gene TRBJ1-1; D not resolved. V dropped 2 bases and J dropped 10 bases, with 11 bases sitting between them. CDR3 length: 12 residues. The CDR3 DNA reads as TGTGCCAGCAGTTTAAGAGGAGCGGGAGCTTTCTTT. Translating gives CASSLRGAGAFF.

The chain has TRBV10-3 and TRBJ2-1; TRBD2 matches 8 bases. Germline lookup yields CDR1 ENHRY and CDR2 SYGVKD. V shed 2 bases and J 6 bases; nucleotides not matched to a gene: 9. The CDR3 consists of 16 residues. The CDR3 coding sequence is TGTGCCATCAGTGAGGGGGGGCTAGCGGGCCTCAATGAGCAGTTCTTC. It encodes CAISEGGLAGLNEQFF.

The rearrangement uses TRBV7-6 and TRBJ2-1; 8 nucleotides agree with TRBD2. Losses at the gene ends were 0 bases for V and 1 base for J; bases not matched to a gene: 8. Looked up from germline, CDR1 is SGHVS and CDR2 is FNYEAQ. The CDR3 sequence is 18 residues long. The CDR3 nucleotides are TGTGCCAGCAGCTTAGCGGAGGTTAGCGGGACATCCTACAATGAGCAGTTCTTC. Its translation: CASSLAEVSGTSYNEQFF. The full variable domain, in which reference TRBV7-6 and TRBJ2-1 provide the parts outside the CDR3, is GAGVSQSPRYKVTKRGQDVALRCDPISGHVSLYWYRQALGQGPEFLTYFNYEAQQDKSGLPNDRFSAERPEGSISTLTIQRTEQRDSAMYRCASSLAEVSGTSYNEQFFGPGTRLTVL.

This CDR3 is CASSLVKGQNTEAFF. The CDR3 region has the DNA TGTGCCAGCAGCTTGGTGAAGGGGCAAAACACTGAAGCTTTCTTT. The chain recombines TRBV5-4 with TRBJ1-1; D possibly corresponds to TRBD1 (5 bases). Trimming removed 0 bases from V and 2 bases from J, with 11 bases in between. Germline CDR1 reads SGHNT; CDR2 reads YYREEE (reference sequence). CDR3 length: 15 amino acids.

The chain is built from TRBV5-4 and TRBJ2-7, with 11 bases fitting TRBD2. The CDR3 extends over 15 amino acids. Germline loops: CDR1 SGHNT, CDR2 YYREEE (reference sequence). Trimming at V came to 4 bases and at J to 6 bases, leaving 9 bases not matched to a gene. For the CDR3, the DNA is TGTGCCAGCAGCCGGGGACTAGCGGAGGCGGGCGAGCAGTACTTC. Its protein product is CASSRGLAEAGEQYF. The whole variable domain, filled in from reference TRBV5-4 and TRBJ2-7, reads ETGVTQSPTHLIKTRGQQVTLRCSSQSGHNTVSWYQQALGQGPQFIFQYYREEENGRGNFPPRFSGLQFPNYSSELNVNALELDDSALYLCASSRGLAEAGEQYFGPGTRLTVT.

The chain has TRBV3-1 (or the pseudogene TRBV3-2) and TRBJ1-3; 8 bases agree with TRBD1. The length of the CDR3 is 15 residues. The V and J ends lost 5 bases and 3 bases, in that order; junction bases with no gene match: 6. Germline CDR1 is LGHDT and CDR2 is YNNKEL (reference sequence). The DNA of the CDR3 is TGTGCCAGCAGCTTGACAGGGGCGGTTGGAAACACCATATATTTT. Residues: CASSLTGAVGNTIYF.

This sequence joins TRBV2 and TRBJ1-2, with TRBD1 as a possible D gene (6 bases). CDR3 size: 12 residues. Between the trimmed V and J ends, which lost 4 bases and 8 bases, there was a span of 11 bases. CDR1 and CDR2 (germline): SNHLY, FYNNEI. CDR3 region: CASSGGGAGYTF. CDR3 nucleotide sequence: TGTGCCAGCAGTGGTGGGGGCGCGGGCTACACCTTC.

This clone was seen only once. The chain couples TRBV20-1 to TRBJ2-7; the D is unclear. CDR1 and CDR2 (germline): DFQATT, SNEGSKA (reference sequence). The ends were cut back, 6 bases at V and 2 bases at J, with 14 bases in the middle. This CDR3 is built from 13 residues. The CDR3 region has the DNA TGCAGTGCGAGTCGGGTCGTGGCCTACGAGCAGTACTTC. This codes for CSASRVVAYEQYF.

The chain is built from TRBV6-4 and TRBJ2-2; TRBD2 matches 7 bases. Germline V gives CDR1 MRHNA, CDR2 SNTAGT. The CDR3 is 16 amino acids. With 3 bases clipped from V and 3 bases from J, the junction kept 7 bases outside the gene matches. The CDR3 sequence is CASSEGLAEYTGELFF. DNA of the CDR3: TGTGCCAGCAGTGAAGGGCTAGCGGAGTACACCGGGGAGCTGTTTTTT.

This clone was counted many times. The chain carries TRBV11-1 and TRBJ2-5; D is possibly TRBD2 (5 bases). Trimming removed 5 bases from V and 5 bases from J, with 12 bases in between. Germline V CDR1 and CDR2: SGHAT, FQDESV (reference sequence). This CDR3 has 13 amino acids. The DNA of the CDR3 is TGTGCCAGCAGCCGGGGTGTGGGGGAGACCCAGTACTTC. Protein: CASSRGVGETQYF.

In this sample, this clone turned up a few times. The chain has TRBV28 and TRBJ1-5, with TRBD1 identical over 8 bases. The V and J ends lost 4 bases and 6 bases, in that order; junction bases with no gene match: 8. In germline, CDR1 is MDHEN, CDR2 SYDVKM. The CDR3 totals 15 residues. CDR3 coding DNA: TGTGCCAGCAGTTCCTATCCGACAGGGGTTCAGCCCCAGCATTTT. As protein: CASSSYPTGVQPQHF.

Regarding this clone: At one boundary the junction diverges from the germline segment, which might be a read error. The rearrangement links TRBV3-1 (or the pseudogene TRBV3-2) to TRBJ2-5; tentatively, D is TRBD2 (5 bases). Germline assignment: CDR1 LGHDT and CDR2 YNNKEL (reference sequence). CDR3 length: 13 residues. The CDR3 DNA is TGTGCCAGCAGCCAAGCCGGGGAAGATACCCAGTACTTC. Residues: CASSQAGEDTQYF.

The rearrangement links TRBV9 to TRBJ1-2; 7 positions agree with TRBD1. The CDR3 extends over 15 amino acids. J was trimmed by 3 bases and V by 5 bases; bases with no gene match: 10. Per germline, CDR1 SGDLS and CDR2 YYNGEE. As DNA, the CDR3 is TGTGCCAGCAGTGACTCTCCGACAGGGCACTATGGCTACACCTTC. As protein: CASSDSPTGHYGYTF.

The chain carries TRBV14 and TRBJ2-1; weak D call: TRBD2 (6 bases). The CDR3 spans 15 residues. V was clipped by 4 bases and J by 2 bases, with 12 bases between them. Germline CDR1 is SGHDN and CDR2 is FVKESK. CDR3 bases: TGTGCCAGCAGCCCCCATCCGGGGGCCTACAATGAGCAGTTCTTC. Protein: CASSPHPGAYNEQFF.

In DNA, the CDR3 is TGTGCCAGCAGTGGACAGGCTGGAAACACCATATATTTT. Translated, it gives CASSGQAGNTIYF. V and J are TRBV25-1 and TRBJ1-3; D may be TRBD1 (6 bases). CDR1 is MGHDK, CDR2 SYGVNS, per germline. This CDR3 spans 13 amino acids. Trimming removed 4 bases from V and 2 bases from J, with 6 bases in between.

The genes are TRBV5-1 and TRBJ2-7; 7 positions agree with TRBD1. Germline V CDR1 and CDR2: SGHRS, YFSETQ. The J segment lost 4 bases and the V segment lost 5 bases, leaving 12 bases of the junction unmatched. The CDR3 is made up of 15 amino acids. CDR3 DNA sequence: TGCGCCAGCAGTGAATCGACAGGGTGGACTTACGAGCAGTACTTC. Amino acids: CASSESTGWTYEQYF.

The V call is TRBV7-8, the J call TRBJ2-1; D might be TRBD2 (6 bases). Germline CDR1 is SGHVS and CDR2 is FQNEAQ. The length of the CDR3 is 14 residues. V dropped 0 bases and J dropped 6 bases, with 9 bases sitting between them. The CDR3 sequence: CASSLAQGGNEQFF. The CDR3 region has the DNA TGTGCCAGCAGCTTAGCCCAGGGAGGCAATGAGCAGTTCTTC. Combining the CDR3 with reference TRBV7-8 and TRBJ2-1 gives the whole variable domain GAGVSQSPRYKVAKRGQDVALRCDPISGHVSLFWYQQALGQGPEFLTYFQNEAQLDKSGLPSDRFFAERPEGSVSTLKIQRTQQEDSAVYLCASSLAQGGNEQFFGPGTRLTVL.

A few counts support this clone. This chain links TRBV3-1 (or the pseudogene TRBV3-2) with TRBJ2-7, with a tentative D call TRBD2 (5 bases). V lost 8 bases and J lost 2, with 16 bases in between. This CDR3 has 14 residues. Looked up from germline, CDR1 is LGHDT and CDR2 is YNNKEL (reference sequence). The CDR3 protein is CASSKGATAYEQYF. The CDR3 nucleotides read TGTGCCAGCTCCAAGGGAGCCACAGCCTACGAGCAGTACTTC.

The chain recombines TRBV18 with TRBJ1-1; D is unresolved. Germline CDR1 is KGHSH and CDR2 is LQKENI. V lost 2 bases, J lost 4 bases, and 5 bases lay in between. The CDR3 consists of 12 residues. DNA of the CDR3: TGTGCCAGCTCACCATGGGCCACTGAAGCTTTCTTT. The encoded protein is CASSPWATEAFF. The full variable domain, rest sourced from reference TRBV18 and TRBJ1-1, is NAGVMQNPRHLVRRRGQEARLRCSPMKGHSHVYWYRQLPEEGLKFMVYLQKENIIDESGMPKERFSAEFPKEGPSILRIQQVVRGDSAAYFCASSPWATEAFFGQGTRLTVV.

This clone occurred once. V and J are TRBV11-2 and TRBJ2-1; D remains ambiguous. The CDR3 has 15 residues. V lost 0 bases and J lost 0, with 6 bases in between. Germline V gene sequence: CDR1 SGHAT, CDR2 FQNNGV. The CDR3 sequence is CASSLDYSSYNEQFF. The DNA for the CDR3 is TGTGCCAGCAGCTTAGACTATAGCTCCTACAATGAGCAGTTCTTC.